This T cell receptor beta chain was found in a study of siplizumab effects on memory and regulatory T cells. CDR3 size: 14 residues. Per germline, CDR1 MGHRA and CDR2 YSYEKL. Regarding this clone: As yet, its antigen is unknown. The junction shows a germline mismatch at one end, possibly a read error.

Only in-frame clones appear in the TCRdb table, and some are missing; sequencing was by immunoSEQ multiplex PCR. The data show roughly 75,000 clones, just over 90% seen once. The study, taken as a whole, reports: Significant reduction of alloreactive sequences traceable to unstimulated CD4+ memory cells was observed with siplizumab. Researchers did not confirm the suppressive function of proliferating Tregs from siplizumab cultures.

V is TRBV4-1 and J is TRBJ2-7; D is possibly TRBD2 (5 bases). This clonotype originated in a human donor in good health. Material: CD8+ T cells sorted from blood. CDR3 sequence reads: CANSQDPGTYEQYF. The CDR3 nucleotides read TGCGCCAACAGCCAAGATCCGGGAACCTACGAGCAGTACTTC.